Listed here is a single TCR beta chain. Its antigen target is currently unknown. The CDR3 is cut off 3 residues early in the read; its end comes from the germline J gene. The data belong to a study of T cells in women clearing cervical HPV infection (dated 2018 in TCRdb). About the investigation overall: Cases were approximately 25 women with histologically confirmed HPV16-related CIN3 or worse, including a couple of invasive cancers. In the parent cohort, some 10,000 women aged 18 or older were enrolled in Guanacaste, Costa Rica, during about 1992 to 1994 and were followed for more than 6 years. Blood from cases was collected at the visit where the lesion was first found, while blood from controls was collected once the infection could no longer be detected. Five blinded duplicates per group were added as quality controls, giving 60 or so samples: some 50 participants and approximately ten replicates. Since HLA typing was available for only a few women, HLA type could not be ruled out as a confounder. Controls were around 25 women whose single incident HPV16 infection cleared within 12 months without precancer or cancer developing. Among cases, blood sampling occurred a median of about 150 days after lesion detection, with an interquartile range of about 85 to 200 days. Median age was 34 years in cases versus roughly 40 in controls, and baseline characteristics did not differ significantly. Cases and controls were matched on year of sample collection and on age within five years. The exploratory proof-of-principle case-control study was nested within the Guanacaste HPV Natural History Study in Costa Rica and compared TCR repertoires across cervical HPV16 outcomes.

Findings and caveats that apply to the study as a whole: Lower TRBV6-7 relative abundance was observed in cases than in controls (roughly 0.12% versus 0.15%; Bonferroni P = 0.0008). By combining richness with V gene abundances, random forest classifiers separated cases from controls with an estimated AUC of less than 0.85. Significantly higher TCR repertoire richness was observed in CIN3+ cases than in controls across sequencing depths, whereas no difference in evenness was found. The cross-sectional design could not show whether associations preceded infection or resulted from it; effector/memory subsets and HPV-specific T cells were not isolated. Because T-cell numbers per sample were unknown, differences in richness could reflect varying T-cell content rather than repertoire biology.

Cut back by 5 bases and 7 bases, the V and J ends lie 12 bases apart. CDR1 and CDR2 are read off the germline V gene as SNHLY and FYNNEI. The CDR3, cysteine through phenylalanine, is 13 amino acids long. The 30 bases shown cover part of the CDR3, and their frame starts at base 1. Every participant had a single incident cervical HPV16 infection, and prevalent HPV16 infections were excluded. Cervical HPV DNA was detected with MY09/MY11 PCR, and genotyping was done with dot-blot hybridization. Around 15 mL of heparinized blood were centrifuged, and the buffy coat was split into aliquots, frozen at -30 degrees C, and then kept at -80 degrees C. QIAGEN kits were used to extract genomic DNA from buffy coat specimens. TCR beta CDR3 regions were amplified by multiplex PCR from an average of about 1.1 ug genomic DNA per sample using the immunoSEQ assay. The assay corrected primer bias using a complete synthetic TCR repertoire to establish an amplification baseline. The amplicons were sequenced using the Illumina platform. The published analysis was carried out like this. Sequence errors were corrected by clustering with frequency ratios and a modified nearest-neighbor algorithm, and the sequences were then analyzed in the immunoSEQ Analyzer using IMGT gene definitions. At each rarefaction depth, TCR richness and evenness were averaged over 20 rarefaction repeats, and samples with fewer sequences than the depth were excluded. Wilcoxon rank sum tests with FDR correction were used to compare V, D and J gene relative abundances between the groups. An intraclass correlation of around 96% for TCR richness and an average of about 73% across over 65 gene segments were obtained from the blinded duplicates. The table was pulled from immuneACCESS by TCRdb, which kept in-frame rearrangements only. Such tables lose some clones; where checked, under half of the loss comes from unresolved V genes, and the rest has no known cause. Clone size and V and J calls were adopted from that table, with D and trimming inferred from the DNA. The sample table holds tens of thousands of clones. The ten largest clones add up to 4.3% of the sample.

This receptor was taken from a woman between 18 and 70 years old with a cervical HPV16 infection that either progressed to CIN3+ or cleared (not recorded which). The specimen was blood buffy coat. This receptor chain uses TRBV2 and TRBJ2-1; the D segment could be TRBD1, given 6 matching bases. The part of the CDR3 DNA that was read is TGTGCCAGCAGTTTCGACAGGAGTAATGAG. Its product reads: CASSFDRSNE. The full CDR3 sequence reads CASSFDRSNEQFF. The reference TRBV2 and TRBJ2-1 proteins fill in what lies around the CDR3, so the full variable domain reads EPEVTQTPSHQVTQMGQEVILRCVPISNHLYFYWYRQILGQKVEFLVSFYNNEISEKSEIFDDQFSVERPDGSNFTLKIRSTKLEDSAMYFCASSFDRSNEQFFGPGTRLTVL.